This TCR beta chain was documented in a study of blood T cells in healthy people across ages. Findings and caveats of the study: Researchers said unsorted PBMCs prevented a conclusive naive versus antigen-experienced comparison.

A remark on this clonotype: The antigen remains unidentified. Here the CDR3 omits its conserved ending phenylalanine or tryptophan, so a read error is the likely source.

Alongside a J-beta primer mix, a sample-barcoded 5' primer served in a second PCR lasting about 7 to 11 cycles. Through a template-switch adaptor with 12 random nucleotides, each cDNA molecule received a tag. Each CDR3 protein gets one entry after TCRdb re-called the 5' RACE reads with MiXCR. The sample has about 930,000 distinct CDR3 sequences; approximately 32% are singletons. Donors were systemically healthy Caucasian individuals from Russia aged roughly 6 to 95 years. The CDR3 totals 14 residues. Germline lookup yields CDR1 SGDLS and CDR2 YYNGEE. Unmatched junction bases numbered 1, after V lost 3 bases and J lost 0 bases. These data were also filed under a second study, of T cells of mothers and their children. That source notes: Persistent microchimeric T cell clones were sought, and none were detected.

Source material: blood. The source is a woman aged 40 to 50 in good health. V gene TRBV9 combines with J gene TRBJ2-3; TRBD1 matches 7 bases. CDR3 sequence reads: CASSGTGSTDTQYC. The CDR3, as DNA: TGTGCCAGCAGCGGGACAGGTAGCACAGATACGCAGTATTGT.